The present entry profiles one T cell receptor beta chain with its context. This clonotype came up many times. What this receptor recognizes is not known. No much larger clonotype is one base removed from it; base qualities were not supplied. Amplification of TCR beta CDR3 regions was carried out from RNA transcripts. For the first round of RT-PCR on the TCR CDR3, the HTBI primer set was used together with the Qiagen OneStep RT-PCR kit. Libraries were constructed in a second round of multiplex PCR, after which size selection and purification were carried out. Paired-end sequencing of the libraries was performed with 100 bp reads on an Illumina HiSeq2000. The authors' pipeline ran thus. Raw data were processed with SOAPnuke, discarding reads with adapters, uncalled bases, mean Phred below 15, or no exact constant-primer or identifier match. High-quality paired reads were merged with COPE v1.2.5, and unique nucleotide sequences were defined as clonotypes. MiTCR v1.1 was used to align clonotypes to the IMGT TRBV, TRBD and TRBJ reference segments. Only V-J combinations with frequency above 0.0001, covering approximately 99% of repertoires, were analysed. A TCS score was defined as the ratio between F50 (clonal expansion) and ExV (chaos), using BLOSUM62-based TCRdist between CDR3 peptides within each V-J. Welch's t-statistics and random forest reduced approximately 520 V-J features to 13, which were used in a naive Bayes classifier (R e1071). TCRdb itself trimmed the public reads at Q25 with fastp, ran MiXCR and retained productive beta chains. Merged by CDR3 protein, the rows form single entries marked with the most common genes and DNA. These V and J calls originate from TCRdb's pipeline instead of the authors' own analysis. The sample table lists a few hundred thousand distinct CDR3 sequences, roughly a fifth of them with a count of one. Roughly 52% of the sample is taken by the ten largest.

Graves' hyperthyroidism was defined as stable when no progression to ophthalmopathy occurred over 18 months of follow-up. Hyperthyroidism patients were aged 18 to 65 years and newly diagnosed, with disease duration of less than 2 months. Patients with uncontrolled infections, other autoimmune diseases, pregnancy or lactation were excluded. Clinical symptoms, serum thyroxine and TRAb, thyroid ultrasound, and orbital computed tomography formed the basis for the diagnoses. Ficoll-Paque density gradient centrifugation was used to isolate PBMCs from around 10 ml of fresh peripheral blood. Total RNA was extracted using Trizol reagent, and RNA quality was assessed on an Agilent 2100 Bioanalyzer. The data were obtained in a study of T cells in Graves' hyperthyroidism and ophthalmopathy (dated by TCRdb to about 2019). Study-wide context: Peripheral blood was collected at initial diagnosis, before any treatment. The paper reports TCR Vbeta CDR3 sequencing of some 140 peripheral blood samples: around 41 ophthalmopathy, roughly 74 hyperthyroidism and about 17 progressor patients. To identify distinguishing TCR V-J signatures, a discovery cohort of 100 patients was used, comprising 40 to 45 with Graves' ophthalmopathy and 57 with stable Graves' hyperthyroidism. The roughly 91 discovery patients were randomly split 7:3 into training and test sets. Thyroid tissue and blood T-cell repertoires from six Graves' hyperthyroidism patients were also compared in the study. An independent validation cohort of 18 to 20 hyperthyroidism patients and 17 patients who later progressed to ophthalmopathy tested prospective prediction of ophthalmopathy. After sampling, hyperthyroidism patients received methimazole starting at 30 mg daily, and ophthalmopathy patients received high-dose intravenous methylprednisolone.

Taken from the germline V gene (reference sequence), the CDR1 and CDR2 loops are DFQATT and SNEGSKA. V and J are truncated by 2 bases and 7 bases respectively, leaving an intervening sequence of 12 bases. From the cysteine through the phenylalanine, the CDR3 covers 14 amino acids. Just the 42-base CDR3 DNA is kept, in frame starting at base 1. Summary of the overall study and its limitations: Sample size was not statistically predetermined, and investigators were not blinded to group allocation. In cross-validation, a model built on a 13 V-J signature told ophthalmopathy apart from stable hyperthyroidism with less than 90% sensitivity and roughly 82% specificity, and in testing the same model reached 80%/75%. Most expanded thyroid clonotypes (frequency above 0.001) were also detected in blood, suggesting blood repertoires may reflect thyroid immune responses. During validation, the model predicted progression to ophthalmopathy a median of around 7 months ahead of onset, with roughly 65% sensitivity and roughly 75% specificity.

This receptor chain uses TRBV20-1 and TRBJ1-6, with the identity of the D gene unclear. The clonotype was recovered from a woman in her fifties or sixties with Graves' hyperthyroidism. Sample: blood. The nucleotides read TGCAGTGCTAGAAAGGGTCAGAACAATTCACCCCTCCACTTT. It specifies CSARKGQNNSPLHF.